This T cell receptor (beta chain) was captured by sequencing in a study of blood T cells in healthy people across ages. Study-wide points: Older individuals had lower TCR beta diversity per million T cells (the decline was roughly linear). Total diversity from one million sequenced T cells was likely underestimated.

Notes on this clonotype: Its cognate antigen is unknown.

Primers used in a second PCR of about 6 to 11 cycles were a sample-barcoded 5' primer and a J-beta primer mix. The template-switch adaptor, which had 12 random nucleotides, put a tag on each cDNA molecule. Via MiXCR, TCRdb re-called the 5' RACE reads, giving one row per CDR3 protein. The sample records roughly 830,000 distinct CDR3 sequences, around 62% being singletons. Germline V gene data show CDR1 as SGHVS and CDR2 as FNYEAQ. This CDR3 is 15 amino acids long. Aged about 6 to 100, donors were systemically healthy Caucasians from Russia. The chain carries TRBV7-6 and TRBJ2-4; the D gene could be TRBD1 or TRBD2 (6 bases each). The J call may be in error: the DNA end matches TRBJ2-7 better. Sequencing was done on a sample of blood. This TCR was sampled from a man aged 30-40 years in good health. The CDR3 DNA reads as TGTGCCAGCAGCTTGGCCTTGGGGGCGGGGTACGAGCAGTACTTC. Translation: CASSLALGAGYEQYF.